The source of this T cell receptor (beta chain) is a study of T cell responses to AZD1222 COVID-19 vaccine. Profiling relied on immunoSEQ multiplex PCR, and the TCRdb table lists in-frame clones only, not all of them. Of over 150,000 clones in the sample, about 91% are singletons; the top ten hold less than 0.55%. As for this clone: What it recognizes is unknown.

The length of the CDR3 is 17 residues. CDR1 is ENHRY, CDR2 SYGVKD, per germline. V shed 3 bases, J shed 2 bases, and the junction held 7 bases outside the gene matches. General study results and limits: Most donors were white British, females outnumbered males, and clonal diversity was possibly underestimated. Vaccine-related CD4 TCRs covered spike, predominating at 160-218 and 743-854. Reportedly, close to half of spike-specific TCRs are directed against unmutated variant regions.

This TCR derives from an adult in good health. The sequences come from peripheral blood, collected on day 0 of AZD1222 vaccination. The chain employs TRBV10-3 and TRBJ2-5; 12 bases agree with TRBD2. The CDR3 nucleotides read TGTGCCATCAGTGACCCACAAGGGACTAGCGGGCAAGAGACCCAGTACTTC. This encodes CAISDPQGTSGQETQYF.